The entry below gives a single T cell receptor (beta chain) sequence along with its context. Sequencing used immunoSEQ multiplex PCR; TCRdb keeps in-frame clones, though not all of them. Among 950,000 to 1,100,000 clones listed, approximately 80% were seen once. The V and J ends lost 7 bases and 3 bases respectively, with 14 bases between them. The CDR3 loop spans 14 amino acids. Germline loops: CDR1 LNHDA, CDR2 SQIVND (reference sequence). This entry is derived from a study of shared clonotypes between healthy human individuals. The sequence was obtained from a man aged 18 to 30 in good health. Some clones in this sample may be carry-over from other donors' samples. Sequenced material: memory CD4+ T cells from PBMCs. Described subset: CD45RA-negative fraction. The chain couples TRBV19 to TRBJ2-3; D ambiguous. The CDR3: CASNPAPGTDTQYF. The CDR3 DNA reads as TGTGCCAGTAACCCCGCCCCCGGAACAGATACGCAGTATTTT.